The 2 T cell receptor beta chains reported below all come from one sample, sequenced in a study of T cells after posttransplantation cyclophosphamide. Only in-frame clones appear in the TCRdb table, and some are missing; sequencing was by immunoSEQ multiplex PCR. The sample includes 66,000 or so clones, roughly 95% of them seen just once. Sequenced input: PBMCs. All receptors derive from a woman under 40 in good health and a related stem cell transplant donor.

The chain recombines TRBV4-1 with TRBJ1-2; TRBD1 aligns across 9 bases. In germline, CDR1 is MGHRA, CDR2 YSYEKL. The V and J ends lost 1 base and 6 bases, in that order; junction bases with no gene match: 3. The CDR3 spans 14 residues. CDR3 in amino acids: CASSQGTGVNGYTF. CDR3 bases: TGCGCCAGCAGCCAAGGGACAGGGGTTAATGGCTACACCTTC.

This chain connects TRBV11-2 to TRBJ2-3; D is possibly TRBD1 or TRBD2 (5 bases each). The CDR3 covers 15 residues. V was pared by 1 base and J by 2 bases, with 10 bases between. Germline CDR1 SGHAT, CDR2 FQNNGV. CDR3 protein: CASSLGGAFTDTQYF. The CDR3 DNA is TGTGCCAGCAGCTTAGGAGGGGCCTTCACAGATACGCAGTATTTT.